This TCR beta chain appears in the sequencing data of a study of blood T cell repertoires in COVID-19. Study details: Sample material is recorded as cDNA or gDNA derived from T cells, B-cell-depleted T cells, or PBMCs.

J gave up 8 bases and V 6 bases, and 7 bases lay outside the gene matches. Looked up from germline, CDR1 is KGHDR and CDR2 is SFDVKD. The length of the CDR3 is 14 residues. The assay was immunoSEQ multiplex PCR, and TCRdb's table has in-frame clones only and misses some. Of roughly 300,000 clones in the sample, over 75% were seen once. The receptor was isolated from a human donor in a cohort sampled during active COVID-19. Material: peripheral blood. V and J are TRBV24-1 and TRBJ2-1; 9 nucleotides match TRBD2. CDR3: CATSSAGGPHEQFF. The CDR3 DNA reads as TGTGCCACCAGTAGTGCGGGAGGGCCTCATGAGCAGTTCTTC.